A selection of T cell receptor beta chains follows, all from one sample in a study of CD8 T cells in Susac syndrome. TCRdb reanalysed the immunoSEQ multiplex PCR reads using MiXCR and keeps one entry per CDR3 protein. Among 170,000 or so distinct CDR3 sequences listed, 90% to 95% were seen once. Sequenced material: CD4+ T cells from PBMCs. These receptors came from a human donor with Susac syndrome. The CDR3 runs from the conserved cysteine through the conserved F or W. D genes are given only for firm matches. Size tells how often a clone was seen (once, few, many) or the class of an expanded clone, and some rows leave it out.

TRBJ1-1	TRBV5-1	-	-	CASSLQDMNTEAFF	TGCGCCAGCAGCTTACAGGATATGAACACTGAAGCTTTCTTT
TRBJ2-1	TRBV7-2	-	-	CASSKSGTQLYEQFF	TGTGCCAGCAGCAAATCCGGGACGCAGCTGTATGAGCAGTTCTTC
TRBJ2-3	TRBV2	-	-	CASSKGVDTQYF	TGTGCCAGCAGTAAAGGGGTAGATACGCAGTATTTT
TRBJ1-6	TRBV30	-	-	CAWSEVQGRTPLHF	TGTGCCTGGAGTGAGGTCCAGGGGCGGACACCCCTCCACTTT
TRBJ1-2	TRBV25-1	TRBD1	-	CASSDGQAYDPNYGYTF	TGTGCCAGCAGTGACGGACAGGCTTACGATCCCAACTATGGCTACACCTTC
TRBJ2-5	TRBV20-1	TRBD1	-	CSAFRDRGRETQYF	TGCAGTGCTTTCCGGGACAGGGGGCGGGAGACCCAGTACTTC
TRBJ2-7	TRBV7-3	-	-	CASSPGGGGFYEQYF	TGTGCCAGCAGCCCCGGGGGAGGGGGCTTCTACGAGCAGTACTTC
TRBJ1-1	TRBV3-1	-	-	CASSRASEAFF	TGTGCCAGCAGCCGTGCCAGCGAAGCTTTCTTT
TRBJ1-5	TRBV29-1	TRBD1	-	CSAGRGTDQPQHF	TGCAGCGCCGGGCGGGGGACAGATCAGCCCCAGCATTTT
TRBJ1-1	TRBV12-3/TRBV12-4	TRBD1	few	CASSPTGENTEAFF	TGTGCCAGCAGTCCGACAGGGGAGAACACTGAAGCTTTCTTT
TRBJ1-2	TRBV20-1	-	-	CSGLHAGGYTF	TGCAGCGGACTCCACGCGGGGGGCTACACCTTC
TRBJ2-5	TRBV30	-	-	CAWSPPTKGGETQYF	TGTGCCTGGAGTCCCCCAACGAAGGGGGGGGAGACCCAGTACTTC
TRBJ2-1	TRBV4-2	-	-	CASSQDWRGGSPIEQFF	TGTGCCAGCAGCCAAGATTGGAGGGGGGGGTCCCCGATTGAGCAGTTCTTC
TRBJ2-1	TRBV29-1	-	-	CSPVVRAGSVNEQFF	TGCAGCCCTGTGGTGAGAGCAGGGAGTGTCAATGAGCAGTTCTTC
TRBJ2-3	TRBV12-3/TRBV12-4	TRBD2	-	CASSFAGDGTDTQYF	TGTGCCAGCAGTTTTGCGGGGGACGGCACAGATACGCAGTATTTT
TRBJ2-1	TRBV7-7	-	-	CASSTDGKQFF	TGTGCCAGCAGCACGGACGGAAAGCAGTTCTTC
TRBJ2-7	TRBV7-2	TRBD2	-	CASSLLGTNYEQYF	TGTGCCAGCAGCTTACTCGGGACTAACTACGAGCAGTACTTC
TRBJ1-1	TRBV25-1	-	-	CASSVSGATPEAFF	TGTGCCAGCAGTGTATCGGGGGCGACCCCTGAAGCTTTCTTT
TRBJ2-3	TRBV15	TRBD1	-	CATSSSTGGDTQYF	TGTGCCACCAGCAGCTCTACAGGGGGAGATACGCAGTATTTT
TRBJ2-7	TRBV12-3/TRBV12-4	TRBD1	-	CASRYWDRDEQYF	TGTGCCAGCAGATACTGGGACAGGGATGAGCAGTACTTC
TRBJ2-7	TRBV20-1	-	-	CSARRSGTHEQYF	TGCAGTGCTAGAAGATCGGGTACCCACGAGCAGTACTTC
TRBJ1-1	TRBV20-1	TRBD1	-	CSARDTDRGTEAFF	TGCAGTGCTAGAGATACGGACAGGGGCACTGAAGCTTTCTTT
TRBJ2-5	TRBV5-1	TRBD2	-	CASSPLLATQETQYF	TGCGCCAGCAGCCCCCTACTAGCGACACAAGAGACCCAGTACTTC
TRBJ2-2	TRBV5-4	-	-	CASSLLGANTGELFF	TGTGCCAGCAGCTTGTTAGGGGCGAACACCGGGGAGCTGTTTTTT
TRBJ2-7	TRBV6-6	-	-	CASRAPGTKNYEQYF	TGTGCCAGCAGAGCCCCGGGGACAAAAAACTACGAGCAGTACTTC
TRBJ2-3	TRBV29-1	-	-	CSVGRASSTDTQYF	TGCAGCGTTGGCAGGGCCTCTAGCACAGATACGCAGTATTTT